The 19 T cell receptor beta chains below come from one sample, sequenced in a study of control samples from healthy donors and cancer patients. Measured with immunoSEQ multiplex PCR; TCRdb has only the in-frame clones, and not every one. The repertoire holds 35,000 to 50,000 clones, with roughly 94% as singletons. Sequencing was done on a sample of blood. The source is a man in his sixties in good health.

The chain recombines TRBV7-6 with TRBJ2-2; maybe TRBD1 (6 bases). V was trimmed by 2 bases and J by 2 bases, leaving 12 bases between them. Germline V CDR1 and CDR2: SGHVS, FNYEAQ. CDR3 size: 16 residues. The CDR3 reads CASSLRQGRNTGELFF. CDR3 nucleotide sequence: TGTGCCAGCAGCTTAAGGCAGGGGCGAAACACCGGGGAGCTGTTTTTT.

The genes are TRBV28 and TRBJ2-5, with 11 positions matching TRBD1. The CDR3 totals 16 residues. Trimming removed 5 bases from V and 5 bases from J; junction bases left unmatched: 10. Germline V gene data show CDR1 as MDHEN and CDR2 as SYDVKM. The CDR3 here is CASSRAGTGGEETQYF. The CDR3 DNA reads as TGTGCCAGCAGTCGAGCAGGGACAGGGGGGGAGGAGACCCAGTACTTC.

The chain couples TRBV12-5 to TRBJ2-4; D may be TRBD1 or TRBD2 (5 bases each). Germline CDR1 reads LGHNT; CDR2 reads FRNRAP. This CDR3 has 14 residues. With 5 bases removed from V and 7 bases from J, the gap between germline ends came to 15 bases. CDR3 DNA sequence: TGTGCTAGTGGTCCTCCGGGACGGATGAACATTCAGTACTTC. It is translated as CASGPPGRMNIQYF.

The J gene is TRBJ1-2, the V gene TRBV7-9; no reliable D call. Trimming stripped 1 base from V and 4 bases from J, with 7 bases between. Germline V gene sequence: CDR1 SEHNR, CDR2 FQNEAQ (reference sequence). The CDR3 runs 13 residues. CDR3 loop: CASSLGAAYGYTF. DNA for the CDR3: TGTGCCAGCAGCTTAGGGGCCGCCTATGGCTACACCTTC.

The rearrangement uses TRBV3-1 (or the pseudogene TRBV3-2) and TRBJ1-5; the D gene is possibly TRBD1 (5 bases). With 2 bases removed from V and 4 bases from J, the gap between germline ends came to 9 bases. CDR3 size: 14 residues. The germline V gene encodes CDR1 LGHDT and CDR2 YNNKEL (reference sequence). CDR3 coding DNA: TGTGCCAGCAGCCAAACGGGGCGGAATCAGCCCCAGCATTTT. Encoded protein: CASSQTGRNQPQHF.

The V call is TRBV30, the J call TRBJ2-1; 12 bases align to TRBD2. Germline-derived CDR1 and CDR2 are GTSNPN and SVGIG (reference sequence). The trim removed 4 bases at V and 8 bases at J, leaving 6 bases unmatched. The CDR3 contains 14 residues. The CDR3 loop reads CAWITSGGLDEQFF. For the CDR3, the DNA is TGTGCCTGGATCACTAGCGGGGGGTTGGATGAGCAGTTCTTC.

The chain has TRBV2 and TRBJ1-3; D uncertain. V was pared by 8 bases and J by 0 bases, with 8 bases between. Germline assignment: CDR1 SNHLY and CDR2 FYNNEI. The CDR3 has 13 amino acids. DNA of the CDR3: TGTGCCAGCCTTGGGGACTCTGGAAACACCATATATTTT. Translation gives CASLGDSGNTIYF.

The chain couples TRBV30 to TRBJ1-3; D not certain. The germline CDR1 and CDR2 sequences are GTSNPN and SVGIG (reference sequence). The CDR3 has 14 amino acids. The V end lost 0 bases, the J end lost 4 bases, and 10 bases lay between the germline ends. CDR3 sequence (DNA): TGTGCCTGGAGTGTAAGATCTCTGGGAAACACCATATATTTT. Translated: CAWSVRSLGNTIYF.

This chain links TRBV7-2 with TRBJ2-7; 8 bases align to TRBD2. This CDR3 is built from 15 residues. CDR1 and CDR2 from the germline V gene are SGHTA and FQGNSA. Trimming took 4 bases from V and 3 from J; bases not matched to a gene: 8. This chain's CDR3 is CASSSELAGGYEQYF. CDR3 bases: TGTGCCAGCAGCTCCGAGTTGGCGGGGGGCTACGAGCAGTACTTC.

The chain employs TRBV6-5 and TRBJ1-2; D gene ambiguous. Trimming left V 6 bases short and J 5 bases short, with 13 bases between. This CDR3 is built from 13 residues. Germline CDR1 MNHEY, CDR2 SVGAGI. The CDR3 DNA reads TGTGCCAGCAGCCCGGAGGCGGGTTATGGCTACACCTTC. This sequence encodes CASSPEAGYGYTF.

V gene TRBV5-1 combines with J gene TRBJ2-1; TRBD1 might be the D (8 bases). From germline, CDR1 is SGHRS and CDR2 YFSETQ. Trimming took off 3 bases at V and 6 bases at J, with 19 bases between the two ends. This CDR3 region has 16 residues. The CDR3 DNA reads TGCGCCAGCAGCTCACAGGGGGGGCTCCTTGCCAATGAGCAGTTCTTC. Amino acid sequence: CASSSQGGLLANEQFF.

The rearrangement links TRBV6-5 to TRBJ2-1, with D hard to call. The CDR3 sequence is 15 residues long. Germline V gene lookup returns CDR1 MNHEY and CDR2 SVGAGI. The V end was cut by 4 bases, the J end by 8 bases, with 18 bases between. DNA of the CDR3: TGTGCCAGCAGTTTGGCTAGGTCCACACCGCATGAGCAGTTCTTC. Protein sequence: CASSLARSTPHEQFF.

The chain employs TRBV27 and TRBJ2-5, with D perhaps matching TRBD1 (5 bases). V was trimmed by 2 bases and J by 2 bases, leaving 12 bases between them. From germline, CDR1 is MNHEY and CDR2 SMNVEV (reference sequence). CDR3 length equals 15 residues. DNA of the CDR3: TGTGCCAGCAGTTTAGGGCGGCCAGGGCAAGAGACCCAGTACTTC. Protein sequence: CASSLGRPGQETQYF.

The CDR3 reads CSVVSGDLSNQPQHF. DNA of the CDR3: TGCAGCGTTGTCTCGGGAGACCTTAGCAATCAGCCCCAGCATTTT. The chain is built from TRBV29-1 and TRBJ1-5; unclear D gene. Germline V gene lookup returns CDR1 SQVTM and CDR2 ANQGSEA. There are 15 residues in the CDR3. Trimming left V 4 bases short and J 0 bases short, with 13 bases between.

The chain carries TRBV10-3 and TRBJ2-1; D is uncertain. Germline values: CDR1 ENHRY, CDR2 SYGVKD. V was pared by 4 bases and J by 0 bases, with 7 bases between. This CDR3 has 14 amino acids. As DNA, the CDR3 is TGTGCCATCAGTGTAGAGAGCTCCTACAATGAGCAGTTCTTC. Its protein is CAISVESSYNEQFF.

V gene TRBV6-5 combines with J gene TRBJ2-5; 9 bases match TRBD2. CDR1 MNHEY and CDR2 SVGAGI come from the germline V gene. V lost 7 bases to trimming and J lost 4 bases; unmatched junction nucleotides: 4. This CDR3 region has 13 residues. The CDR3 DNA sequence: TGTGCCAGCATCACAGCGGGAGGAGAGACCCAGTACTTC. As protein: CASITAGGETQYF.

This clone was counted a single time. The chain links TRBV14 to TRBJ2-1; TRBD2 aligns across 14 bases. Germline V CDR1 and CDR2: SGHDN, FVKESK. Unmatched junction bases numbered 9, after V lost 6 bases and J lost 5 bases. The CDR3 length is 17 residues. In DNA, the CDR3 is TGTGCCAGCAGTAGGATTGGGACTAGCGGGAGTGACAATGAGCAGTTCTTC. Translating it yields CASSRIGTSGSDNEQFF.

The genes are TRBV3-1 (or the pseudogene TRBV3-2) and TRBJ2-3; D is perhaps TRBD2 (6 bases). Trimming shortened V by 5 bases and J by 9 bases, and 18 bases separated the two germline ends. Germline CDR1 LGHDT, CDR2 YNNKEL (reference sequence). CDR3 size: 14 residues. The CDR3 region is CASSESTGVGTQYF. The CDR3 region has the DNA TGTGCCAGCAGCGAGAGTACGGGAGTCGGAACGCAGTATTTT.

This rearrangement joins TRBV28 to TRBJ2-1; 8 bases line up with TRBD2. The CDR3 has 17 amino acids. Germline CDR1 reads MDHEN; CDR2 reads SYDVKM. Trimming removed 4 bases from V and 6 bases from J; junction bases left unmatched: 14. In DNA, the CDR3 is TGTGCCAGCAGTTCCCCTCGGGGTAGCGGGACCCGCAATGAGCAGTTCTTC. Protein product: CASSSPRGSGTRNEQFF. Full variable domain (remainder filled in from reference TRBV28 and TRBJ2-1): DVKVTQSSRYLVKRTGEKVFLECVQDMDHENMFWYRQDPGLGLRLIYFSYDVKMKEKGDIPEGYSVSREKKERFSLILESASTNQTSMYLCASSSPRGSGTRNEQFFGPGTRLTVL.